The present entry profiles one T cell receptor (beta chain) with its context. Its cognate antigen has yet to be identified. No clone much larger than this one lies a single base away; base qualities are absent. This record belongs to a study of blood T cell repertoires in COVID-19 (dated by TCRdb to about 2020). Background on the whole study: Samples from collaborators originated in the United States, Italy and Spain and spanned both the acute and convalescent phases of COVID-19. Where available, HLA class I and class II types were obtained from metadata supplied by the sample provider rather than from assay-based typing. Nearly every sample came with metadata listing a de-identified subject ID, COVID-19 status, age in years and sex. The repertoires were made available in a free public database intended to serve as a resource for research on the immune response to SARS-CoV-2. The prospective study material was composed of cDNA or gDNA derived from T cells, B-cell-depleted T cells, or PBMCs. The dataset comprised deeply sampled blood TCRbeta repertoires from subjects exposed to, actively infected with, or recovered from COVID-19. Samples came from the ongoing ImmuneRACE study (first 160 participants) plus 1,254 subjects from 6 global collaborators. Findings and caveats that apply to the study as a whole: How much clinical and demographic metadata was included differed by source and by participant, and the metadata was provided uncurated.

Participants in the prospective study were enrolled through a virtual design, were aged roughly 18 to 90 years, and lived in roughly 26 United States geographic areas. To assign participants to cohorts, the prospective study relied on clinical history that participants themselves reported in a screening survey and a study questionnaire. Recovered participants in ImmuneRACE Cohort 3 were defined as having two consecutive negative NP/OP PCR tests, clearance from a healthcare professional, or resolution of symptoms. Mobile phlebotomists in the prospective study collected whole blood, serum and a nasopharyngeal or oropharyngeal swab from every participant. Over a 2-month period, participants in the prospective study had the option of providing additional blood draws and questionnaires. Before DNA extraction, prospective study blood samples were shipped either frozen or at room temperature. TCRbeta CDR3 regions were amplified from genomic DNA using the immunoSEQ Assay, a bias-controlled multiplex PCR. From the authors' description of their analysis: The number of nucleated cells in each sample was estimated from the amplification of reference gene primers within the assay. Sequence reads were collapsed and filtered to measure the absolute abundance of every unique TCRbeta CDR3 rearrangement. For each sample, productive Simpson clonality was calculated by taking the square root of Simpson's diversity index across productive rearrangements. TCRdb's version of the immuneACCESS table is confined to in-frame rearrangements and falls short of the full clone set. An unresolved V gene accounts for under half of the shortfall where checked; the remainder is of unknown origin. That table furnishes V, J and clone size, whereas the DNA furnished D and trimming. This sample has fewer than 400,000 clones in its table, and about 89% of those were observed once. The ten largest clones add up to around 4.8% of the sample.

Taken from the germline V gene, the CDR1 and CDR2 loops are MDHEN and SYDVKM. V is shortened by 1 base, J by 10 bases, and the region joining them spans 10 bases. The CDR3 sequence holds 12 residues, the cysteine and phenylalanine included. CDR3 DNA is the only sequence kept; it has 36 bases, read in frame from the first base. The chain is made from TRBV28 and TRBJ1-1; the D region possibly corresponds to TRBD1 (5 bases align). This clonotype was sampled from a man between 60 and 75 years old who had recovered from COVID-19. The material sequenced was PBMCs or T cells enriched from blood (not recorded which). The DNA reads TGTGCCAGCAGTTTATATCCCGGGGGAGCTTTCTTT. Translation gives CASSLYPGGAFF.